This entry lists 21 T cell receptor beta chains sequenced from one sample in a study of technical replicates of blood from a handful of donors (dated by TCRdb to the late 2010s). The method was the immunoSEQ multiplex PCR assay. TCRdb's version of the immuneACCESS table is confined to in-frame rearrangements and falls short of the full clone set. An unresolved V gene accounts for under half of the shortfall where checked; the remainder is of unknown origin. Present in this sample are about 94,000 clones, approximately 96% of which were seen just once. The leading ten clones occupy roughly 0.22% of the sample. The material sequenced was T cells isolated from PBMCs. Receptors were obtained from a human donor in good health.

The V and J genes are TRBV14 and TRBJ2-3; D possibly corresponds to TRBD2 (5 bases). Trimming pared 6 bases from V and 2 bases from J, leaving 15 bases between. The CDR3 is made up of 15 amino acids. Germline V lookup: CDR1 SGHDN, CDR2 FVKESK. The CDR3 DNA is TGTGCCAGCAGACGGATGGACTCCCTCACAGATACGCAGTATTTT. Its translation is CASRRMDSLTDTQYF.

The gene calls are TRBV5-4 and TRBJ2-5, with TRBD2 matching 8 bases. The CDR3 contains 13 residues. V shed 4 bases, J shed 5 bases, and the junction held 4 bases outside the gene matches. CDR1 and CDR2 from the germline V gene are SGHNT and YYREEE (reference sequence). The CDR3 reads CASSGGGRETQYF. CDR3 coding DNA: TGTGCCAGCAGCGGCGGGGGGCGGGAGACCCAGTACTTC.

The chain employs TRBV4-1 and TRBJ1-5; TRBD1 matches 7 bases. V lost 2 bases to trimming and J lost 2 bases; unmatched junction nucleotides: 6. The germline V gene has CDR1 MGHRA and CDR2 YSYEKL. The CDR3 length is 16 residues. CDR3 loop: CASSQPQGMGNQPQHF. The CDR3 nucleotides read TGCGCCAGCAGCCAACCACAGGGGATGGGCAATCAGCCCCAGCATTTT.

The chain combines TRBV4-1 with TRBJ2-1; D uncertain. The CDR3 contains 15 residues. The germline V and J ends were trimmed by 1 base and 0 bases, with 7 bases remaining between them. In germline, CDR1 is MGHRA, CDR2 YSYEKL. DNA of the CDR3: TGCGCCAGCAGCCAAGTACCGGGCTCCTACAATGAGCAGTTCTTC. It is translated as CASSQVPGSYNEQFF.

The chain employs TRBV6-6 and TRBJ1-2; TRBD1 is a possible D gene (6 bases). The CDR3 extends over 14 amino acids. The V gene lost 11 bases and the J gene lost 4 bases, with 20 bases spanning the gap. Germline V gene data show CDR1 as MNHNY and CDR2 as SVGAGI (reference sequence). The CDR3 region has the DNA TGTGCCGCCTACCTAGGGGGGGCTGCCTATGGCTACACCTTC. The encoded protein is CAAYLGGAAYGYTF.

CDR3 coding DNA: TGCGCCAGCAGCTTTTGGGGACTAGCGGGGGGAGATACGCAGTATTTT. Protein sequence: CASSFWGLAGGDTQYF. The gene calls are TRBV5-1 and TRBJ2-3; 15 nucleotides match TRBD2. This CDR3 spans 16 amino acids. Germline-derived CDR1 and CDR2 are SGHRS and YFSETQ. Trimming cost V 2 bases and J 5 bases; bases outside gene matches: 3.

The rearrangement joins TRBV10-1 to TRBJ1-1; the D is unclear. Germline CDR1 reads WNHNN; CDR2 reads SYGVQD (reference sequence). The CDR3 is 13 residues long. V shed 6 bases and J shed 5 bases, with 13 bases lying between them. The CDR3 DNA follows: TGCGCCAGCAGGGCTTCTGGGGAGACTGAAGCTTTCTTT. This codes for CASRASGETEAFF.

The chain links TRBV10-2 to TRBJ1-2, with D maybe TRBD1 (5 bases). The germline V gene encodes CDR1 WSHSY and CDR2 SAAADI. The germline V and J ends were trimmed by 2 bases and 4 bases, with 11 bases remaining between them. The CDR3 extends over 14 amino acids. DNA for the CDR3: TGCGCCAGCAGTGAGCGCCAGGGTGTCTATGGCTACACCTTC. This gives the protein CASSERQGVYGYTF.

This sequence joins TRBV19 and TRBJ2-2, with D maybe TRBD2 (7 bases). Per the germline V gene, CDR1 is LNHDA and CDR2 is SQIVND (reference sequence). V was pared by 5 bases and J by 6 bases, with 16 bases between. CDR3 length: 15 amino acids. The CDR3 bases are TGTGCCAGTAGTGGGATAGGGGGGGGAGCCGGGGAGCTGTTTTTT. The encoded protein is CASSGIGGGAGELFF.

The chain links TRBV10-1 to TRBJ2-2; D might be TRBD2 (5 bases). CDR3 length equals 13 residues. The V gene's germline CDR1 is WNHNN and CDR2 SYGVQD (reference sequence). V was pared by 3 bases and J by 4 bases, with 6 bases between. The CDR3 DNA reads as TGCGCCAGCAGTGAAGGAGGCACCGGGGAGCTGTTTTTT. This codes for CASSEGGTGELFF.

The gene calls are TRBV4-1 and TRBJ1-5, with D hard to call. Germline V lookup: CDR1 MGHRA, CDR2 YSYEKL. CDR3 length: 15 residues. The V gene lost 0 bases and the J gene lost 7 bases, with 13 bases spanning the gap. CDR3 sequence reads: CASSQDLEGGQPQHF. The CDR3 nucleotides read TGCGCCAGCAGCCAAGATCTCGAGGGTGGACAGCCCCAGCATTTT.

This clone was seen a single time. The junction differs from germline at one of its ends, possibly a read error. The chain carries TRBV5-5 and TRBJ1-4; no clear D gene. The germline CDR1 and CDR2 sequences are SGHKS and YYEKEE (reference sequence). The CDR3 sequence is 15 residues long. CDR3 bases: TGTGCCAGCAGCTTGTTGGCGCTTACTAGTGAAAAACTGTTTTTT. Translation: CASSLLALTSEKLFF.

This clone occurred a few times. This chain links TRBV6-1 with TRBJ2-2, with 11 bases identical to TRBD2. Per germline, CDR1 MNHNS and CDR2 SASEGT. The CDR3 sequence is 15 residues long. V was clipped by 6 bases and J by 4 bases; unmatched bases: 4. The CDR3, as DNA: TGTGCCAGCAGACGACTAGCGGGGCCCACCGGGGAGCTGTTTTTT. Protein sequence: CASRRLAGPTGELFF.

A few counts support this clone. V is TRBV28 and J is TRBJ1-1; TRBD1 is a possible D gene (5 bases). The CDR3 spans 13 residues. V lost 5 bases to trimming and J lost 2 bases, with 9 bases between them. Per the germline V gene, CDR1 is MDHEN and CDR2 is SYDVKM. The CDR3 sequence is CASSRGGNTEAFF. The CDR3 coding sequence is TGTGCCAGCAGTAGGGGTGGTAACACTGAAGCTTTCTTT.

V usage is TRBV28 and J usage is TRBJ2-7, with D perhaps TRBD1 (6 bases). This CDR3 is built from 14 residues. In germline, CDR1 is MDHEN, CDR2 SYDVKM. The V end lost 8 bases, the J end lost 4 bases, and 18 bases lay between the germline ends. CDR3 sequence reads: CASVSWGPQYEQYF. The CDR3 nucleotides are TGTGCCAGCGTTAGCTGGGGGCCTCAATACGAGCAGTACTTC.

The chain is built from TRBV7-9 and TRBJ2-7; 7 positions match TRBD1. V shed 2 bases and J 4 bases; nucleotides not matched to a gene: 14. Germline V CDR1 and CDR2: SEHNR, FQNEAQ (reference sequence). The CDR3 is 17 amino acids. For the CDR3, the DNA is TGTGCCAGCAGCTTATTAGTAAGGGGGCAAATCTTTTACGAGCAGTACTTC. It is translated as CASSLLVRGQIFYEQYF. The entire variable domain, with the rest obtained from reference TRBV7-9 and TRBJ2-7, is as follows: DTGVSQNPRHKITKRGQNVTFRCDPISEHNRLYWYRQTLGQGPEFLTYFQNEAQLEKSRLLSDRFSAERPKGSFSTLEIQRTEQGDSAMYLCASSLLVRGQIFYEQYFGPGTRLTVT.

This clone was seen just once. V gene TRBV9 combines with J gene TRBJ2-7, with D unclear. The germline CDR1 and CDR2 sequences are SGDLS and YYNGEE. The V and J ends lost 4 bases and 4 bases respectively, with 9 bases between them. This CDR3 has 12 amino acids. CDR3 DNA sequence: TGTGCCAGCAGCCCCCCTTCTTACGAGCAGTACTTC. Amino acids: CASSPPSYEQYF.

The V and J genes are TRBV28 and TRBJ2-3, with 8 bases that match TRBD2. The CDR3 covers 15 residues. The V segment lost 5 bases and the J segment 5 bases; nucleotides outside the gene matches: 9. Germline assignment: CDR1 MDHEN and CDR2 SYDVKM. The CDR3 DNA is TGTGCCAGCAGTCCAAGCGGGAGTGTAAAAGATACGCAGTATTTT. Its protein is CASSPSGSVKDTQYF.

The chain joins TRBV19 to TRBJ2-4; 8 bases align to TRBD2. Trimming took 5 bases from V and 7 from J; bases not matched to a gene: 7. The CDR3 sequence is 14 residues long. Per the germline V gene, CDR1 is LNHDA and CDR2 is SQIVND (reference sequence). CDR3 protein: CASSVSGIRNIQYF. The CDR3 DNA is TGTGCCAGTAGTGTTAGCGGGATTCGGAACATTCAGTACTTC.

In this sample, this clone turned up once. The chain carries TRBV2 and TRBJ1-1; 8 nucleotides line up with TRBD1. Per germline, CDR1 SNHLY and CDR2 FYNNEI. This CDR3 spans 14 amino acids. Trimming cost V 6 bases and J 8 bases; bases outside gene matches: 11. The CDR3 sequence is CASSIAGTGAEAFF. The DNA for the CDR3 is TGTGCCAGCAGCATCGCCGGGACAGGAGCAGAAGCTTTCTTT.

This clone was seen a single time. The chain uses TRBV28 and TRBJ1-1; perhaps TRBD1 as D (6 bases). This CDR3 has 12 amino acids. Trimming pared 6 bases from V and 8 bases from J, leaving 13 bases between. Germline V gene lookup returns CDR1 MDHEN and CDR2 SYDVKM. CDR3 amino acids: CASRPRGEEAFF. CDR3 bases: TGTGCCAGCAGACCCAGGGGTGAGGAAGCTTTCTTT.